This T cell receptor (beta chain) was obtained from a study of blood T cell repertoires in COVID-19. Study in general: Both acute and convalescent COVID-19 samples were obtained from the United States, Italy and Spain. From T cells, B-cell-depleted T cells, or PBMCs came the material, which was cDNA or gDNA.

The CDR3 runs to 11 residues. V was trimmed by 4 bases and J by 7 bases, leaving 8 bases between them. The germline CDR1 and CDR2 sequences are SNHLY and FYNNEI. Original analysis: Nucleated cell number was recorded as an estimate derived from reference gene primer amplification. Produced via immunoSEQ multiplex PCR; TCRdb's table is partial and in-frame only. That table is the source of V, J and clone size, and D and trimming were worked out from the DNA. The sample lists 200,000 or so clones, about 88% occurring once. The genes are TRBV2 and TRBJ2-7; D is undetermined. The sequence came from a man under 40 with active or convalescent COVID-19. Sequencing used peripheral blood. CDR3 loop: CASSAQVEQYV. The CDR3 nucleotides read TGTGCCAGCAGTGCCCAGGTTGAGCAGTACGTC.